Presented here are 25 T cell receptor beta chains from one specimen sequenced in a study of shared clonotypes between healthy human individuals. The naive CD8 population came from CD45RO-negative cells selected for CCR7, without terminally differentiated effector memory CD45RA+ cells. Libraries were prepared by immunoSEQ multiplex PCR; TCRdb keeps only in-frame clonotypes and omits some of them. The sample records around 2.1 million clones, roughly 91% being singletons. The sequencing sample was made of naive CD8+ T cells from PBMCs. The receptors derive from a man between 18 and 29 years old in good health. Some clones in this sample may be carry-over from other donors' samples.

The V call is TRBV6-1, the J call TRBJ2-7; TRBD1 is a possible D gene (5 bases). CDR1 MNHNS and CDR2 SASEGT come from the germline V gene. Between the trimmed V and J ends, which lost 5 bases and 2 bases, there was a span of 13 bases. There are 14 residues in the CDR3. The CDR3 DNA reads TGTGCCAGCAGTATGAAGGGGCCCACCTACGAGCAGTACTTC. It codes for CASSMKGPTYEQYF.

V is TRBV5-6 and J is TRBJ2-7, with a tentative D call TRBD2 (6 bases). Germline V gene data show CDR1 as SGHDT and CDR2 as YYEEEE. The V end lost 0 bases, the J end lost 0 bases, and 13 bases lay between the germline ends. The CDR3 is made up of 16 amino acids. The DNA of the CDR3 is TGTGCCAGCAGCTTGGCTGCGGGACCAAGCTCCTACGAGCAGTACTTC. This sequence encodes CASSLAAGPSSYEQYF. Based on the CDR3 plus reference TRBV5-6 and TRBJ2-7, the full variable domain is DAGVTQSPTHLIKTRGQQVTLRCSPKSGHDTVSWYQQALGQGPQFIFQYYEEEERQRGNFPDRFSGHQFPNYSSELNVNALLLGDSALYLCASSLAAGPSSYEQYFGPGTRLTVT.

The rearrangement links TRBV7-2 to TRBJ2-7, with 7 bases lining up with TRBD1. Germline assignment: CDR1 SGHTA and CDR2 FQGNSA. This CDR3 comprises 17 residues. Unmatched junction bases numbered 16, after V lost 4 bases and J lost 4 bases. The CDR3 loop reads CASSSRVMTGRWYEQYF. In DNA form, the CDR3 reads TGTGCCAGCAGCTCCCGCGTTATGACAGGGAGATGGTACGAGCAGTACTTC. Combining the CDR3 with reference TRBV7-2 and TRBJ2-7 gives the whole variable domain GAGVSQSPSNKVTEKGKDVELRCDPISGHTALYWYRQSLGQGLEFLIYFQGNSAPDKSGLPSDRFSAERTGGSVSTLTIQRTQQEDSAVYLCASSSRVMTGRWYEQYFGPGTRLTVT.

The rearrangement links TRBV7-9 to TRBJ1-4; D perhaps matches TRBD1 (5 bases). Germline V lookup: CDR1 SEHNR, CDR2 FQNEAQ (reference sequence). The CDR3 contains 15 residues. V shed 0 bases and J shed 8 bases, with 13 bases lying between them. The CDR3 is CASSLATDEGEKLFF. For the CDR3, the DNA is TGTGCCAGCAGCTTAGCTACTGACGAGGGGGAAAAACTGTTTTTT.

For the CDR3, the DNA is TGCAGCGGAGGGACCGCTAACTATGGCTACACCTTC. Its translation is CSGGTANYGYTF. The chain links TRBV29-1 to TRBJ1-2, with D maybe TRBD1 (5 bases). Germline V lookup: CDR1 SQVTM, CDR2 ANQGSEA. V was shortened by 7 bases and J by 0 bases, with 9 bases between the two germline ends. The CDR3 contains 12 residues.

V gene TRBV5-6 combines with J gene TRBJ1-2; D might be TRBD1 (5 bases). CDR1 is SGHDT and CDR2 is YYEEEE in the germline V gene. This CDR3 contains 14 residues. With 3 bases removed from V and 6 bases from J, the gap between germline ends came to 15 bases. The CDR3 protein is CASSSKGEGNGYTF. In DNA, the CDR3 is TGTGCCAGCAGCTCGAAAGGGGAGGGAAATGGCTACACCTTC.

The J gene is TRBJ1-1, the V gene TRBV5-1; TRBD1 matches 8 bases. The CDR3 has 15 residues. Germline loops: CDR1 SGHRS, CDR2 YFSETQ. V shed 6 bases, J shed 1 base, and the junction held 8 bases outside the gene matches. CDR3: CASTWTGIKNTEAFF. CDR3 nucleotides: TGCGCCAGCACCTGGACAGGGATAAAGAACACTGAAGCTTTCTTT.

The V call is TRBV4-1, the J call TRBJ1-4; D unclear. CDR1 is MGHRA and CDR2 is YSYEKL in the germline V gene. Trimming left V 4 bases short and J 7 bases short, with 16 bases between. There are 15 residues in the CDR3. The CDR3 loop is CASSPLDGRPEKLFF. DNA of the CDR3: TGCGCCAGCAGCCCTTTGGACGGGCGGCCTGAAAAACTGTTTTTT.

The chain combines TRBV27 with TRBJ2-3; D gene uncertain. Per the germline V gene, CDR1 is MNHEY and CDR2 is SMNVEV (reference sequence). The germline V and J ends were trimmed by 4 bases and 4 bases, with 6 bases remaining between them. The CDR3 extends over 12 amino acids. The DNA of the CDR3 is TGTGCCAGCAGTTCTGGGTCAGATACGCAGTATTTT. Protein product: CASSSGSDTQYF.

The chain couples TRBV7-8 to TRBJ2-7; TRBD2 aligns across 11 bases. The trim removed 4 bases at V and 3 bases at J, leaving 5 bases unmatched. Germline V CDR1 and CDR2: SGHVS, FQNEAQ. The CDR3 has 15 residues. This CDR3 reads CASSSPLAGGYEQYF. The CDR3 bases are TGTGCCAGCAGCTCACCGCTAGCGGGAGGCTACGAGCAGTACTTC.

In this sample, this clone turned up a few times. CDR3: CASSLGRDPYEQYF. DNA for the CDR3: TGTGCCAGCAGCCTTGGCAGGGACCCCTACGAGCAGTACTTC. The chain joins TRBV5-6 to TRBJ2-7; D tentatively reads TRBD1 or TRBD2 (5 bases each). The ends were cut back, 4 bases at V and 2 bases at J, with 13 bases in the middle. Germline V gene lookup returns CDR1 SGHDT and CDR2 YYEEEE. The CDR3 runs to 14 residues.

The chain employs TRBV29-1 and TRBJ2-5; 7 bases are shared with TRBD1. The V and J ends lost 6 bases and 6 bases, in that order; junction bases with no gene match: 13. Germline loops: CDR1 SQVTM, CDR2 ANQGSEA. The length of the CDR3 is 14 residues. The CDR3, as DNA: TGCAGCGTAGACAGGGTGTCTAGAGGGAAGACCCAGTACTTC. This gives the protein CSVDRVSRGKTQYF.

The chain has TRBV7-3 and TRBJ1-1; D possibly corresponds to TRBD1 (5 bases). Germline CDR1 and CDR2: SGHTA and FQGTGA. This CDR3 spans 13 amino acids. Trimming removed 3 bases at V and 1 base at J, with 6 bases between. The CDR3 sequence is CASSFTGNTEAFF. The DNA for the CDR3 is TGTGCCAGCAGCTTCACAGGGAACACTGAAGCTTTCTTT.

The J gene is TRBJ2-1, the V gene TRBV9, with 13 bases lining up with TRBD2. Germline V CDR1 and CDR2: SGDLS, YYNGEE. J lost 12 bases, V lost 3 bases, and 24 bases had no gene match. The CDR3 runs to 20 residues. CDR3 coding DNA: TGTGCCAGCAGCGGACCCGGGACTAGCGGGACAGCGGTTAGACAAACGGGGCAGTTCTTC. Its translation is CASSGPGTSGTAVRQTGQFF.

This clone came up once. V and J are TRBV7-2 and TRBJ1-2; no definite D call. The CDR3 consists of 17 residues. CDR1 SGHTA and CDR2 FQGNSA come from the germline V gene. Trimming left V 0 bases short and J 7 bases short, with 21 bases between. CDR3 sequence (DNA): TGTGCCAGCAGCTTAGCGAGGATGGAAGGGTTCAGTTTTGGCTACACCTTC. This encodes CASSLARMEGFSFGYTF.

The chain combines TRBV27 with TRBJ2-7; tentatively, D is TRBD1 or TRBD2 (5 bases each). Germline V lookup: CDR1 MNHEY, CDR2 SMNVEV (reference sequence). V was cut by 8 bases and J by 2 bases, with 16 bases left in between. This CDR3 has 14 residues. CDR3 nucleotides: TGTGCCAGCCGTCCGGGACCCACGACCTACGAGCAGTACTTC. As protein: CASRPGPTTYEQYF.

The CDR3, as DNA: TGCGCCAGCAGCCAAAGTCGCTTTGCAACTAATGAAAAACTGTTTTTT. Translation: CASSQSRFATNEKLFF. J is TRBJ1-4 and V is TRBV4-3; D call uncertain. The CDR3 totals 16 residues. CDR1 LGHNA and CDR2 YSLEER come from the germline V gene. The V end was cut by 2 bases, the J end by 0 bases, with 10 bases between.

This rearrangement joins TRBV19 to TRBJ1-4; D is unresolved. The CDR3 totals 12 residues. Trimming took off 5 bases at V and 6 bases at J, with 7 bases between the two ends. In germline, CDR1 is LNHDA, CDR2 SQIVND (reference sequence). CDR3 nucleotide sequence: TGTGCCAGTAGTTCCCGAGATGAAAAACTGTTTTTT. Translating gives CASSSRDEKLFF.

The chain carries TRBV7-3 and TRBJ2-6, with 10 bases identical to TRBD1. In germline, CDR1 is SGHTA, CDR2 FQGTGA. V was clipped by 4 bases and J by 2 bases; unmatched bases: 5. The CDR3 is made up of 17 amino acids. The CDR3 here is CASSYPGTGAGANVLTF. The DNA of the CDR3 is TGTGCCAGCAGCTACCCCGGGACAGGGGCTGGGGCCAACGTCCTGACTTTC.

The chain couples TRBV13 to TRBJ2-1, with 13 bases fitting TRBD2. The V gene's germline CDR1 is PRHDT and CDR2 FYEKMQ (reference sequence). V lost 3 bases, J lost 8 bases, and 13 bases stayed unmatched. This CDR3 has 18 residues. The CDR3 DNA reads as TGTGCCAGCAGCTTGAGAGCGGGACTAGCGGGATATGTCGATGAGCAGTTCTTC. This codes for CASSLRAGLAGYVDEQFF.

The V call is TRBV27, the J call TRBJ1-2, with TRBD1 as a possible D gene (6 bases). CDR1 MNHEY and CDR2 SMNVEV come from the germline V gene (reference sequence). The CDR3 is 13 residues long. V was pared by 5 bases and J by 7 bases, with 14 bases between. The CDR3 is CASSPLTGFGYTF. The CDR3 bases are TGTGCCAGCAGTCCTCTTACAGGGTTTGGCTACACCTTC.

The V call is TRBV11-2, the J call TRBJ2-7, with D unclear. Per germline, CDR1 SGHAT and CDR2 FQNNGV. This CDR3 is built from 13 residues. Trimming pared 1 base from V and 6 bases from J, leaving 10 bases between. The CDR3 DNA reads as TGTGCCAGCAGCTTAGTCCCTTGGTTCGAGCAGTACTTC. Protein product: CASSLVPWFEQYF.

CDR3 nucleotide sequence: TGCGCCAGCAGCTTAACTAGCGGGCCACGAGAGACCCAGTACTTC. Its translation is CASSLTSGPRETQYF. This sequence joins TRBV5-1 and TRBJ2-5; 9 bases fit TRBD2. The CDR3 totals 15 residues. The germline gives CDR1 SGHRS, CDR2 YFSETQ. After removal of 2 bases from V and 4 bases from J, the junction contained 6 bases not matched to a gene.

The V call is TRBV4-2, the J call TRBJ1-1; TRBD1 is a possible D gene (5 bases). Germline CDR1 is LGHNA and CDR2 is YNFKEQ. The CDR3 sequence is 14 residues long. Trimming cost V 0 bases and J 4 bases, with 9 bases left between them. The CDR3 is CASSQDSGGTEAFF. Here the CDR3 DNA reads TGTGCCAGCAGCCAAGATTCCGGGGGCACTGAAGCTTTCTTT.

The chain links TRBV2 to TRBJ2-7; no definite D call. The V end lost 9 bases, the J end lost 3 bases, and 18 bases lay between the germline ends. This CDR3 spans 14 amino acids. Germline values: CDR1 SNHLY, CDR2 FYNNEI. The CDR3 protein is CARAPDGNLYEQYF. The CDR3 region has the DNA TGTGCCAGGGCCCCGGACGGAAACCTCTACGAGCAGTACTTC.